One and the same sample provided the 10 T cell receptor beta chains below, sequenced in a study of cytomegalovirus exposure and HLA in healthy donors. Profiled with immunoSEQ multiplex PCR; TCRdb holds only in-frame clones, not every one. Among under 300,000 clones, around 86% were seen once, and the ten largest hold 1%. Material: PBMCs. These receptors were obtained from a woman between 18 and 29 years old in good health and CMV-seronegative.

The chain uses TRBV5-1 and TRBJ1-2; 10 bases align to TRBD1. CDR1 SGHRS and CDR2 YFSETQ come from the germline V gene. With V trimmed by 4 bases and J by 4 bases, 7 bases remained unmatched. The CDR3 loop spans 15 amino acids. CDR3 DNA: TGCGCCAGCAGCCGGGACAGGGGTATCAGCTATGGCTACACCTTC. The encoded protein is CASSRDRGISYGYTF.

J is TRBJ1-2 and V is TRBV5-1; 11 bases fit TRBD1. CDR1 is SGHRS and CDR2 is YFSETQ in the germline V gene. The ends lost 7 bases at V and 6 bases at J; junction bases unmatched: 11. The CDR3 is 15 residues long. The CDR3 is CASGPSGTGGDGYTF. The CDR3 DNA reads TGCGCCAGCGGGCCCTCAGGGACAGGGGGAGATGGCTACACCTTC.

The V call is TRBV6-5, the J call TRBJ2-7; a possible D gene is TRBD2 (5 bases). V shed 0 bases and J shed 4 bases, with 10 bases lying between them. The CDR3 length is 14 residues. Germline values: CDR1 MNHEY, CDR2 SVGAGI. The CDR3 spells CASSYSLSGYEQYF. CDR3 nucleotides: TGTGCCAGCAGTTACTCGTTGTCGGGGTACGAGCAGTACTTC.

The CDR3 is CASSPNPTYEQYF. CDR3 DNA sequence: TGTGCCAGCAGTCCGAATCCCACATACGAGCAGTACTTC. This chain connects TRBV28 to TRBJ2-7; D ambiguous. Trimming removed 5 bases at V and 4 bases at J, with 12 bases between. This CDR3 is 13 amino acids long. CDR1 MDHEN and CDR2 SYDVKM come from the germline V gene.

The chain joins TRBV6-6 to TRBJ2-5, with D perhaps TRBD2 (6 bases). Trimming left V 6 bases short and J 2 bases short, with 13 bases between. This CDR3 has 14 amino acids. CDR1 and CDR2 from the germline V gene are MNHNY and SVGAGI (reference sequence). The CDR3 sequence is CASSLPAGQETQYF. The CDR3 nucleotides are TGTGCCAGCAGCCTCCCGGCGGGACAAGAGACCCAGTACTTC.

J is TRBJ2-3 and V is TRBV11-2, with 8 bases that match TRBD2. The ends lost 6 bases at V and 0 bases at J; junction bases unmatched: 5. The length of the CDR3 is 15 residues. Germline V CDR1 and CDR2: SGHAT, FQNNGV. CDR3 protein: CASSFSGTSTDTQYF. CDR3 DNA: TGTGCCAGCAGTTTTAGCGGGACTAGCACAGATACGCAGTATTTT.

The rearrangement uses TRBV7-2 and TRBJ2-6; D is unresolved. CDR1 is SGHTA and CDR2 is FQGNSA in the germline V gene. The CDR3 sequence is 14 residues long. Between the trimmed V and J ends, which lost 3 bases and 0 bases, there was a span of 3 bases. The CDR3 DNA reads as TGTGCCAGCAGCTTCCTCTCTGGGGCCAACGTCCTGACTTTC. It yields the protein CASSFLSGANVLTF.

The rearrangement uses TRBV12-5 and TRBJ2-7; the D gene is possibly TRBD2 (5 bases). The CDR3 runs 13 residues. The V and J ends lost 6 bases and 7 bases respectively, with 16 bases between them. The germline CDR1 and CDR2 sequences are LGHNT and FRNRAP. The CDR3 here is CASGELLAREQYF. The CDR3 DNA reads as TGTGCTAGTGGCGAACTCCTAGCACGGGAGCAGTACTTC.

The CDR3 coding sequence is TGTGCCAGCAGCGATCGCGGGACCGGGGAGCTGTTTTTT. It is translated as CASSDRGTGELFF. The rearrangement uses TRBV11-3 and TRBJ2-2; tentative D call: TRBD2 (5 bases). Trimming took 5 bases from V and 5 from J, leaving 9 bases between them. The CDR3 runs to 13 residues. Germline CDR1 SGHNT, CDR2 YENEEA. Full variable domain (outside the CDR3, taken from reference TRBV11-3 and TRBJ2-2): EAGVVQSPRYKIIEKKQPVAFWCNPISGHNTLYWYLQNLGQGPELLIRYENEEAVDDSQLPKDRFSAERLKGVDSTLKIQPAELGDSAVYLCASSDRGTGELFFGEGSRLTVL.

The rearrangement links TRBV18 to TRBJ1-5, with D perhaps matching TRBD1 (5 bases). There are 14 residues in the CDR3. Trimming took off 2 bases at V and 5 bases at J, with 10 bases between the two ends. Germline lookup yields CDR1 KGHSH and CDR2 LQKENI. CDR3 sequence reads: CASSPGRGHQPQHF. The CDR3 nucleotides are TGTGCCAGCTCACCAGGTAGGGGCCATCAGCCCCAGCATTTT.